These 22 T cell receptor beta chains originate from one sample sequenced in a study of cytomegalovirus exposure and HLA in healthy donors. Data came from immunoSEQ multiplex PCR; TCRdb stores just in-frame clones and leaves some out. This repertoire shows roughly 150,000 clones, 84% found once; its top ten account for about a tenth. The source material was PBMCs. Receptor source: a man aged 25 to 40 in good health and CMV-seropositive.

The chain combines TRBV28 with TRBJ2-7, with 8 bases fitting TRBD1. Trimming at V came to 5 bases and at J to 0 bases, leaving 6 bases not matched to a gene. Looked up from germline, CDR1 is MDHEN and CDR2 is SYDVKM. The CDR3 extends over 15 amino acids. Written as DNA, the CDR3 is TGTGCCAGCAGTCAATGGGACAGGTACTCCTACGAGCAGTACTTC. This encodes CASSQWDRYSYEQYF.

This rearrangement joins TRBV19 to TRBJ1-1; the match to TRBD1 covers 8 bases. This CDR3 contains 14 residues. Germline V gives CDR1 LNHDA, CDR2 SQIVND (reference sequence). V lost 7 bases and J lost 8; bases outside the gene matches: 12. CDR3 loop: CASIHSDRVREAFF. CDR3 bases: TGTGCCAGTATCCACTCGGACAGGGTTAGGGAAGCTTTCTTT.

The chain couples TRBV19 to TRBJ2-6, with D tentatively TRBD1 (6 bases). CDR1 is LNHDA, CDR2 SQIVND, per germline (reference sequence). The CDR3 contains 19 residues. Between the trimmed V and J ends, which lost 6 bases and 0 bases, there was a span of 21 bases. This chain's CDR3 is CASSSPGQPSHSGANVLTF. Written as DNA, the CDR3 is TGTGCCAGTAGCTCTCCGGGACAACCTTCTCACTCTGGGGCCAACGTCCTGACTTTC.

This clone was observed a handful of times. The DNA of the CDR3 is TGTGCCAGCAGCCCTTTGGGGGGGGAAAAACTGTTTTTT. Translation: CASSPLGGEKLFF. The chain has TRBV4-2 and TRBJ1-4, with D possibly TRBD1 on 5 matching bases. The germline gives CDR1 LGHNA, CDR2 YNFKEQ. This CDR3 has 13 amino acids. V lost 4 bases to trimming and J lost 8 bases, with 11 bases between them.

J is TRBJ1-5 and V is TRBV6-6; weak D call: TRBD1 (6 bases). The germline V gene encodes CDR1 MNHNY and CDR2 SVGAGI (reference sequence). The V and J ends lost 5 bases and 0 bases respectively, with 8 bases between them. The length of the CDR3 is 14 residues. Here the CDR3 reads CASSQGSSNQPQHF. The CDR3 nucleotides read TGTGCCAGCAGTCAGGGGAGTAGCAATCAGCCCCAGCATTTT.

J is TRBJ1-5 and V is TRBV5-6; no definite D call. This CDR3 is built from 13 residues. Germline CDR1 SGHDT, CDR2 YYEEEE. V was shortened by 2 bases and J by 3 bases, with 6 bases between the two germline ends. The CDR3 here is CASSFTVNQPQHF. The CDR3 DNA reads TGTGCCAGCAGCTTTACAGTCAATCAGCCCCAGCATTTT.

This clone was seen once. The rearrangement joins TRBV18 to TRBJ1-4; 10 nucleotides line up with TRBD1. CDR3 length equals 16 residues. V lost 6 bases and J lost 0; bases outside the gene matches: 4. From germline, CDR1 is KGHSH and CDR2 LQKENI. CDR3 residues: CASSSGQGATNEKLFF. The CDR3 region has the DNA TGTGCCAGCTCGAGTGGACAGGGGGCAACTAATGAAAAACTGTTTTTT.

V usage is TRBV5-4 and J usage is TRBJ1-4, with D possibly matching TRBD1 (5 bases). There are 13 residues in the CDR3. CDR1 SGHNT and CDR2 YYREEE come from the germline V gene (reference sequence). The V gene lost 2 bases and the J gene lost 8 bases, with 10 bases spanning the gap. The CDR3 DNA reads TGTGCCAGCAGCTTAAGGGGTGAGGAAAAACTGTTTTTT. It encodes CASSLRGEEKLFF.

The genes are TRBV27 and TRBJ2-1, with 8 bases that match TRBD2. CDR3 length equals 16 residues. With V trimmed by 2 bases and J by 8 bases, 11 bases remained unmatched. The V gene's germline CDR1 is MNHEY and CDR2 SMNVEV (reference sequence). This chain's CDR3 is CASSLEQRGPPDEQFF. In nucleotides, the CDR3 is TGTGCCAGCAGTTTAGAGCAGCGGGGGCCCCCTGATGAGCAGTTCTTC.

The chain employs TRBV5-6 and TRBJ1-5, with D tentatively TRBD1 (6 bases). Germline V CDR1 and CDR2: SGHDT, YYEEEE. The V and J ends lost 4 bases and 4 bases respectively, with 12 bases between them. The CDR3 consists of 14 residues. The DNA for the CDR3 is TGTGCCAGCAGCCTGCGGGGGCCGAATCAGCCCCAGCATTTT. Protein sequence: CASSLRGPNQPQHF.

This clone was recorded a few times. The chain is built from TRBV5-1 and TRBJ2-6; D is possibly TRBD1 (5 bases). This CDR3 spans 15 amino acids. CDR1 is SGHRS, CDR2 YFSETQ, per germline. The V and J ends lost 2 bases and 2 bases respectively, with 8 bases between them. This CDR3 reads CASSLGVAGANVLTF. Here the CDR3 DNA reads TGCGCCAGCAGCTTAGGGGTGGCTGGGGCCAACGTCCTGACTTTC.

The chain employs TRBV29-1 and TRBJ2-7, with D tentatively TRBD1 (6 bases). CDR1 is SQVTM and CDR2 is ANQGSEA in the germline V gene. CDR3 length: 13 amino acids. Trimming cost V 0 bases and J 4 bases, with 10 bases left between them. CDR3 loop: CSVEDPGEYEQYF. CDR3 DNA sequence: TGCAGCGTTGAAGATCCAGGGGAGTACGAGCAGTACTTC.

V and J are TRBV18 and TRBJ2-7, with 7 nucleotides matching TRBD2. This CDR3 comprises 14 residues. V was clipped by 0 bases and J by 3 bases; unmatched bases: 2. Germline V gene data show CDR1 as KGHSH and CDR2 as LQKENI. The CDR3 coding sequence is TGTGCCAGCTCACCACCGGGGGGGGACTACGAGCAGTACTTC. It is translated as CASSPPGGDYEQYF.

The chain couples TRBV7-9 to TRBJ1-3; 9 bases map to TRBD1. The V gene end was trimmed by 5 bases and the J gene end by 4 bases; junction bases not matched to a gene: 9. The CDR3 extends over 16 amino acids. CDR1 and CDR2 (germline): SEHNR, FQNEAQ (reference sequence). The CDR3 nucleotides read TGTGCCAGCAGCCCTTCCGGGACAGGGTACGGAAACACCATATATTTT. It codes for CASSPSGTGYGNTIYF. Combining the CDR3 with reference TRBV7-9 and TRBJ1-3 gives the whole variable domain DTGVSQNPRHKITKRGQNVTFRCDPISEHNRLYWYRQTLGQGPEFLTYFQNEAQLEKSRLLSDRFSAERPKGSFSTLEIQRTEQGDSAMYLCASSPSGTGYGNTIYFGEGSWLTVV.

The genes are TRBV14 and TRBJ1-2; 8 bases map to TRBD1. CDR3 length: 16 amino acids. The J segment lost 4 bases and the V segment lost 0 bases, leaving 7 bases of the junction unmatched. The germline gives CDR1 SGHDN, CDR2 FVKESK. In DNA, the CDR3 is TGTGCCAGCAGCCAAGATAGGCGACAGGGGTCCTATGGCTACACCTTC. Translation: CASSQDRRQGSYGYTF.

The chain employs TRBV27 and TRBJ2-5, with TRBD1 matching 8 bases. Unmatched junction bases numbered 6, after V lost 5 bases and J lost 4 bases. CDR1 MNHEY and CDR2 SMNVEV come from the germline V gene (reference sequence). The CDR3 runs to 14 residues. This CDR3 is CASSTQTGGETQYF. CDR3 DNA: TGTGCCAGCAGTACACAAACAGGGGGAGAGACCCAGTACTTC.

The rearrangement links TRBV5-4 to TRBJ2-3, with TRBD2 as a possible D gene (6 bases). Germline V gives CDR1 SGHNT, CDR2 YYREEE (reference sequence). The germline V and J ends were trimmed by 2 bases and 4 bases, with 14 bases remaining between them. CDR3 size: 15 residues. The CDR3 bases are TGTGCCAGCAGCTTCGCGGGAACCTGGGCAGATACGCAGTATTTT. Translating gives CASSFAGTWADTQYF.

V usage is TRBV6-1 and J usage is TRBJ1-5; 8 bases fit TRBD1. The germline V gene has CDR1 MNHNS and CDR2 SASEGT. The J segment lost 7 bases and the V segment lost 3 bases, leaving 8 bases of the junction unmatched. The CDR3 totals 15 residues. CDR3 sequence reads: CASSERQGTWQPQHF. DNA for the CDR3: TGTGCCAGCAGTGAGAGACAGGGGACATGGCAGCCCCAGCATTTT.

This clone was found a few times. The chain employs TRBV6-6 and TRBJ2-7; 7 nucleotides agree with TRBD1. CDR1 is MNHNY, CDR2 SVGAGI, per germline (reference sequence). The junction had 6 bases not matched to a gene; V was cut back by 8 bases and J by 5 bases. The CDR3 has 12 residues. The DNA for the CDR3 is TGTGCCAGCCACCGCACAGGGGACGAGCAGTACTTC. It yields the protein CASHRTGDEQYF.

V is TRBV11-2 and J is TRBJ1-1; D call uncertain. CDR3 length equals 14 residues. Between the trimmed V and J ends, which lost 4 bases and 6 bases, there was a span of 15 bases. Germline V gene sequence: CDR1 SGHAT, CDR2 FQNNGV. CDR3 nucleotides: TGTGCCAGCAGCTCGCCGCGGTACGGCCCTGAAGCTTTCTTT. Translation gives CASSSPRYGPEAFF.

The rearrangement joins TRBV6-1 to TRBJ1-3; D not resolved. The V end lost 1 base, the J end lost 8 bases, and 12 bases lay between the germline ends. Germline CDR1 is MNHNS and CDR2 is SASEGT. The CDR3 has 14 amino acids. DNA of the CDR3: TGTGCCAGCAGTGAAGGATGGGGAGAGCACACCATATATTTT. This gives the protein CASSEGWGEHTIYF.

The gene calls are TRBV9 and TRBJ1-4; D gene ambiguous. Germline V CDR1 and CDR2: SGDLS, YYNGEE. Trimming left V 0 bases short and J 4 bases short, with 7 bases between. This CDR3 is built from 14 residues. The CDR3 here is CASSVAQDNEKLFF. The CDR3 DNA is TGTGCCAGCAGCGTAGCCCAGGATAATGAAAAACTGTTTTTT.